This TCR beta chain was sequenced for a study of tumour-infiltrating T cells in Burkitt lymphoma. Study information: The Burkitt lymphoma cohort spanned all epidemiological subtypes. Overall and progression-free survival were predicted by productive clonality. Study-wide findings and caveats: Many Burkitt lymphoma patients shared several public clonotypes.

This clone was observed a few times. Its antigen is currently unknown. Profiled with immunoSEQ multiplex PCR; TCRdb holds only in-frame clones, not every one. The sample lists more than 3,500 clones, over 15% occurring once. The V gene lost 5 bases and the J gene lost 5 bases, with 15 bases spanning the gap. There are 14 residues in the CDR3. Germline loops: CDR1 SGHVS, CDR2 FQNEAQ. The specimen sequenced was tumor tissue. The genes are TRBV7-8 and TRBJ2-5, with D tentatively TRBD1 (5 bases). This clonotype was sampled from a human donor with Burkitt lymphoma. As DNA, the CDR3 is TGTGCCAGCAGCCGGGTGGGGCGCCCGGAGACCCAGTACTTC. It specifies CASSRVGRPETQYF.